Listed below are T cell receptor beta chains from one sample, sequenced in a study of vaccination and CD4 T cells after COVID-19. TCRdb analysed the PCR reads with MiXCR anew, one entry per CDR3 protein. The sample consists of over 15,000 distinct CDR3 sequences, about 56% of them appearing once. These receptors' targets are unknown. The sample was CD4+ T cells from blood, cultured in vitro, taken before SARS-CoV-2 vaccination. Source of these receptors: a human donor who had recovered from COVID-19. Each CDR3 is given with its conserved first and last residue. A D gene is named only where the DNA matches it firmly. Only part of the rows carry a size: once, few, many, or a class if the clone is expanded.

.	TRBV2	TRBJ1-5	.	TGTGCCAGCAGTGAAGTCGAGGGTCAGCCCCAGCATTTT	CASSEVEGQPQHF
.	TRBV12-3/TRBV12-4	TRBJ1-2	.	TGTGCCAGCAGTTTACATAACTATGGCTACACCTTC	CASSLHNYGYTF
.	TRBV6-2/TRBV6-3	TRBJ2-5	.	TGTGCCACCCTTTCGTGGTCCCGAATTGCGAATCTCGGGGCCCAGTACTTC	CATLSWSRIANLGAQYF
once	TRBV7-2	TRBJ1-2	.	TGTGCCAGCAGTCCGGGAGACGCGCATTGGGGCTACACCTTC	CASSPGDAHWGYTF
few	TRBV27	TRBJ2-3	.	TGTGCCAGCAGTTTTTTTGCGGGGTCCTTGGGTACAGATACGCAGTATTTT	CASSFFAGSLGTDTQYF
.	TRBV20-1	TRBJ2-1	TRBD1	TGCAGTGCTAGAGATCACCAGGGGGAAGCTTCTGGGCAGTTCTTC	CSARDHQGEASGQFF
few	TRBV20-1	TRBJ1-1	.	TGCAGTGCTAGAACCCGGGGCACTGAAGCTTTCTTT	CSARTRGTEAFF
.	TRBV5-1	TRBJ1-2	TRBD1	TGCGCCAGCAGCTTGGGACAGGGAGGCTACACCTTC	CASSLGQGGYTF
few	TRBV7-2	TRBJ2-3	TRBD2	TGTGCCAGCAGCCCAGGTGTCGGGACTAGGATAACGCAGTATTTT	CASSPGVGTRITQYF
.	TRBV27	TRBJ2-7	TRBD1	TGTGCCAGCGGACCGAGTAGGGACAGGGCCTACGAGCAGTACTTC	CASGPSRDRAYEQYF
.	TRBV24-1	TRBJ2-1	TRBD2	TGTGCCACCAGTGATCGTGTAAGCGGGAGTTGGAACAATGAGCAGTTCTTC	CATSDRVSGSWNNEQFF
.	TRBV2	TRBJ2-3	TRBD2	TGTGCCAGCAGAATAAGAAAAGGGACTAGCGTGACAACCACAGATACGCAGTATTTT	CASRIRKGTSVTTTDTQYF
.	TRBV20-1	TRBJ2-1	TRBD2	TGCAGTGCTAGTCGTCAAAGCGGGACTAGCGGATACAATGAGCAGTGCTTC	CSASRQSGTSGYNEQCF
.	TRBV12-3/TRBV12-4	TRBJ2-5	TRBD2	TGTGCCAGCAGTTTAGGGACTAGCGGGAGGGCCGAAGAGATCCAGTACTTC	CASSLGTSGRAEEIQYF
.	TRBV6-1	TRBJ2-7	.	TGTGCCAGCAGTAGGGACAGCGGGTTCGCCTCCTACGAGCAGTACTTC	CASSRDSGFASYEQYF
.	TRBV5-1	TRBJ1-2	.	TGCGCCAGCAGGGATACAGGGAGGGGCTATGGCTACACCTTC	CASRDTGRGYGYTF
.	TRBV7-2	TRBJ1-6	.	TGTGCCAGCAGCTTCCAAGGGGCCCTCCACTTT	CASSFQGALHF
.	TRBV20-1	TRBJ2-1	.	TGCAGTGCTAGCCCGGGGGCCAGCTCCTACAATGAGCAGTTCTTC	CSASPGASSYNEQFF
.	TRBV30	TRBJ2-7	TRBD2	TGTGCCTGGAGTTGGCGGGAGGGGCCCCAGTACTTC	CAWSWREGPQYF
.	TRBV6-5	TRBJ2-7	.	TGTGCCAGCAGTTTAAAGCGGGCTTCTGTACGGCAGTACTTC	CASSLKRASVRQYF
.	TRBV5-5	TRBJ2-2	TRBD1	TGTGCCAGCATTCGACAGGGGGCCACAACCGGGGAGCTGTTTTTT	CASIRQGATTGELFF
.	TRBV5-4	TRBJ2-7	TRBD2	TGTGCCAGCAGCTTAGGGGGGACTAGAGTCTACGAGCAGTACTTC	CASSLGGTRVYEQYF
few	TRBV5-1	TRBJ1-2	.	TGCGCCAGCAGCTTGGGAGGGGGAAACTATGGCTACACCTTC	CASSLGGGNYGYTF
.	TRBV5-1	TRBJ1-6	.	TGCGCCAGCAGCTTGGATGGGGGGACTAGCGCACCCCTCCACTTT	CASSLDGGTSAPLHF
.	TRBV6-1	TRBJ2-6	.	TGTGCCGGCCGCGGGTCTGGGGCCAACGTCCTGACTTTC	CAGRGSGANVLTF
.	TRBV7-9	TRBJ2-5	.	TGTGCCAGCTCGTTAGGCCAAGAGACCCAGTACTTC	CASSLGQETQYF